This TCR beta chain comes out of a study of CD8 T cells in ankylosing spondylitis (dated by TCRdb to 2016 to 2017). Turning to the overall study: The study set out to find disease-linked TCR variants by profiling T cell receptor beta repertoires in ankylosing spondylitis patients and healthy donors. In total, the full study cohort was made up of roughly 100 healthy donors and 20 to 25 ankylosing spondylitis patients. Samples of peripheral blood were taken, and for ankylosing spondylitis patients, synovial fluid was collected as well. The investigation overall reported the following: Blood from ankylosing spondylitis patients appeared to be characterized by a TCR beta motif composed of under 10 highly homologous amino acid variants. Some motif variants were previously reported in synovial fluid and blood of reactive arthritis patients, suggesting common disease-initiation mechanisms. The disease-linked clones were reported as significantly enriched in matched synovial fluid samples from ankylosing spondylitis patients. In peripheral blood, the disease-linked clones were found at relatively low frequencies and had a CD8+ phenotype.

The data were produced on an Illumina HiSeq 2500. Quantitative 5'-RACE with molecular barcodes was used to prepare TCR beta libraries. For the original study's pipeline: To identify disease-linked TCR variants, a new computational method was used, one built on a probabilistic model of VDJ rearrangement. TCRdb passed the public sequencing reads through fastp at Q25 and MiXCR, retaining productive beta sequences. All rows with the same CDR3 protein become a single entry with the most common DNA and genes. The V and J calls were not made by the authors but by TCRdb's processing. A total of around 31,000 distinct CDR3 sequences appear in this sample, around 30% of them only once. The ten most abundant clones make up about 41% of the sample. Turning to this clonotype: There is no known antigen for this receptor. Per-base qualities were not stored, and no clone one base away is much larger.

Synovial fluid samples were matched to blood samples from the same ankylosing spondylitis patients. From the cysteine up to the phenylalanine, the CDR3 has a length of 18 residues. Only the CDR3 region is kept as DNA, spanning 54 bases read in frame from base 1. The germline V gene encodes CDR1 ENHRY and CDR2 SYGVKD. The germline V and J ends show losses of 4 bases and 1 base respectively, and no gene match explains 12 bases of the junction. The sequenced sample was synovial fluid, either unsorted or a sorted T cell fraction (not recorded which). The receptor's source is a male donor with ankylosing spondylitis. This sequence uses TRBV10-3 and TRBJ2-2; 7 junctional bases match TRBD2. The nucleotide sequence is given as TGTGCCATCAGTGGAGGTACAATCAGGGAGGGGAACACCGGGGAGCTGTTTTTT. Translated, this is CAISGGTIREGNTGELFF.